The 27 T cell receptor beta chains listed next were all sequenced from one sample in a study of blood T cell repertoires in COVID-19. Profiling relied on immunoSEQ multiplex PCR, and the TCRdb table lists in-frame clones only, not all of them. Of tens of thousands of clones listed, 70% to 90% are singletons. Sample: peripheral blood. These receptors were obtained from a man aged 50-60 years with active COVID-19.

The rearrangement uses TRBV4-3 and TRBJ2-2; D unresolved. V lost 0 bases, J lost 4 bases, and 9 bases lay in between. This CDR3 is built from 15 residues. CDR1 is LGHNA and CDR2 is YSLEER in the germline V gene. This CDR3 is CASSQDGQITGELFF. The CDR3 DNA sequence: TGCGCCAGCAGCCAAGATGGCCAGATCACCGGGGAGCTGTTTTTT.

The V call is TRBV7-6, the J call TRBJ2-6; 8 bases agree with TRBD2. CDR1 is SGHVS, CDR2 FNYEAQ, per germline. The CDR3 is 19 residues long. J was trimmed by 0 bases and V by 4 bases; bases with no gene match: 11. CDR3 region: CASSSSLAGLSSGANVLTF. The CDR3 DNA is TGTGCCAGCAGCTCCTCGTTAGCGGGGTTAAGCTCTGGGGCCAACGTCCTGACTTTC.

This sequence joins TRBV28 and TRBJ2-5; D might be TRBD2 (7 bases). The CDR3 loop spans 14 amino acids. The V end lost 6 bases, the J end lost 1 base, and 12 bases lay between the germline ends. CDR1 MDHEN and CDR2 SYDVKM come from the germline V gene. Here the CDR3 DNA reads TGTGCCAGCAGGGACCGGGGGGCCCAAGAGACCCAGTACTTC. Protein sequence: CASRDRGAQETQYF.

This chain uses TRBV5-4 with TRBJ2-5, with 8 bases lining up with TRBD1. This CDR3 region has 14 residues. Germline V gives CDR1 SGHNT, CDR2 YYREEE (reference sequence). With V trimmed by 3 bases and J by 5 bases, 6 bases remained unmatched. CDR3 sequence reads: CASSYQGALETQYF. The CDR3, as DNA: TGTGCCAGCAGCTATCAGGGGGCGTTGGAGACCCAGTACTTC.

This rearrangement joins TRBV19 to TRBJ1-1; D is possibly TRBD1 (6 bases). This CDR3 is 14 amino acids long. Germline V gives CDR1 LNHDA, CDR2 SQIVND (reference sequence). V shed 5 bases and J shed 5 bases, with 15 bases lying between them. CDR3 residues: CASSVSGGLTEAFF. The CDR3 DNA follows: TGTGCCAGTAGTGTATCTGGGGGCCTGACTGAAGCTTTCTTT.

The chain combines TRBV4-1 with TRBJ2-3, with 8 bases fitting TRBD2. CDR3 length: 17 residues. CDR1 MGHRA and CDR2 YSYEKL come from the germline V gene. The V and J ends lost 4 bases and 4 bases, in that order; junction bases with no gene match: 13. The CDR3 sequence: CASSLTPPRGVADTQYF. The CDR3, as DNA: TGCGCCAGCAGCCTTACCCCCCCGCGGGGGGTCGCAGATACGCAGTATTTT.

The rearrangement uses TRBV7-2 and TRBJ2-7; 11 nucleotides line up with TRBD2. The CDR3 contains 16 residues. In germline, CDR1 is SGHTA, CDR2 FQGNSA. Unmatched junction bases numbered 8, after V lost 5 bases and J lost 2 bases. The CDR3 is CASSPRGTSGTYEQYF. CDR3 sequence (DNA): TGTGCCAGCAGCCCACGTGGGACTAGCGGCACCTACGAGCAGTACTTC.

The rearrangement uses TRBV4-2 and TRBJ2-7; possible D gene TRBD2, 7 bases. Germline V lookup: CDR1 LGHNA, CDR2 YNFKEQ. This CDR3 contains 15 residues. Trimming cost V 0 bases and J 3 bases, with 12 bases left between them. CDR3 coding DNA: TGTGCCAGCAGCCAAGAATCGAGGGGGGGCTACGAGCAGTACTTC. Protein: CASSQESRGGYEQYF.

CDR3 sequence: CASSYPVGQANYGYTF. CDR3 DNA: TGTGCCAGCAGTTACCCGGTCGGACAGGCTAACTATGGCTACACCTTC. The chain carries TRBV28 and TRBJ1-2; 7 bases fit TRBD1. With V trimmed by 4 bases and J by 0 bases, 8 bases remained unmatched. CDR1 is MDHEN and CDR2 is SYDVKM in the germline V gene. The CDR3 contains 16 residues.

V and J are TRBV6-5 and TRBJ1-1; D may be TRBD1 (5 bases). V lost 6 bases and J 3 bases, leaving 17 bases between the germline ends. CDR3 size: 15 residues. Germline V gene sequence: CDR1 MNHEY, CDR2 SVGAGI. The CDR3 DNA follows: TGTGCCAGCAGGATAGTGGTAGGGGTGGACACTGAAGCTTTCTTT. Its protein product is CASRIVVGVDTEAFF.

The gene calls are TRBV29-1 and TRBJ1-4; 9 nucleotides align to TRBD1. This CDR3 spans 13 amino acids. Germline CDR1 SQVTM, CDR2 ANQGSEA. V trimming: 7 bases; J trimming: 2 bases; junction bases outside the gene matches: 2. The CDR3 region is CSAQGATNEKLFF. CDR3 nucleotides: TGCAGCGCACAGGGGGCTACTAATGAAAAACTGTTTTTT.

This clone was detected a few times. J is TRBJ2-2 and V is TRBV12-3 or TRBV12-4; no clear D. V was pared by 1 base and J by 5 bases, with 5 bases between. This CDR3 contains 13 residues. CDR3 sequence reads: CASSLVPTGELFF. The CDR3 DNA follows: TGTGCCAGCAGTTTAGTCCCTACCGGGGAGCTGTTTTTT.

The rearrangement links TRBV19 to TRBJ1-5; no reliable D call. Germline V CDR1 and CDR2: LNHDA, SQIVND (reference sequence). This CDR3 region has 14 residues. Trimming took off 3 bases at V and 3 bases at J, with 9 bases between the two ends. The CDR3 reads CASSIRTANQPQHF. The CDR3, as DNA: TGTGCCAGTAGTATTAGAACAGCCAATCAGCCCCAGCATTTT.

The rearrangement joins TRBV19 to TRBJ2-4; D is possibly TRBD1 (7 bases). Trimming cost V 5 bases and J 6 bases, with 14 bases left between them. Germline V CDR1 and CDR2: LNHDA, SQIVND (reference sequence). This CDR3 spans 14 amino acids. CDR3 sequence: CASSAGGLRNIQYF. CDR3 nucleotides: TGTGCCAGTAGTGCAGGGGGGCTCAGAAACATTCAGTACTTC.

The chain carries TRBV4-3 and TRBJ2-3, with TRBD1 matching 7 bases. The CDR3 has 15 amino acids. Germline CDR1 and CDR2: LGHNA and YSLEER. Trimming removed 4 bases from V and 1 base from J; junction bases left unmatched: 5. The CDR3 protein is CASSRDDRGTDTQYF. In DNA form, the CDR3 reads TGCGCCAGCAGCCGAGACGACAGGGGCACAGATACGCAGTATTTT.

This chain joins TRBV9 and TRBJ2-7, with TRBD1 matching 7 bases. The CDR3 covers 15 residues. V lost 0 bases, J lost 5 bases, and 8 bases stayed unmatched. Germline V gene lookup returns CDR1 SGDLS and CDR2 YYNGEE. The CDR3 DNA reads TGTGCCAGCAGCGTAGGGGGAGACAGGGCCCACGAGCAGTACTTC. Translated: CASSVGGDRAHEQYF. The full variable domain, with the rest looked up from reference TRBV9 and TRBJ2-7, is DSGVTQTPKHLITATGQRVTLRCSPRSGDLSVYWYQQSLDQGLQFLIQYYNGEERAKGNILERFSAQQFPDLHSELNLSSLELGDSALYFCASSVGGDRAHEQYFGPGTRLTVT.

V is TRBV28 and J is TRBJ2-7; no clear D gene. Trimming took 6 bases from V and 6 from J, leaving 12 bases between them. Germline lookup yields CDR1 MDHEN and CDR2 SYDVKM. This CDR3 has 12 residues. CDR3 protein: CASSPPGGEQYF. DNA for the CDR3: TGTGCCAGCAGCCCACCCGGCGGCGAGCAGTACTTC.

This clone was seen a few times. CDR3 region: CASSLGGQRDEQFF. CDR3 nucleotide sequence: TGTGCCAGCAGCTTAGGGGGACAGAGGGATGAGCAGTTCTTC. The rearrangement links TRBV7-3 to TRBJ2-1; 7 bases fit TRBD1. The CDR3 totals 14 residues. CDR1 is SGHTA, CDR2 FQGTGA, per germline. With 2 bases clipped from V and 8 bases from J, the junction kept 6 bases outside the gene matches.

Here the CDR3 reads CASSLVGSGSYNEQFF. The CDR3, as DNA: TGCGCCAGCAGCTTGGTTGGTAGCGGGAGTTACAATGAGCAGTTCTTC. The rearrangement links TRBV5-1 to TRBJ2-1; 9 positions match TRBD2. After removal of 0 bases from V and 4 bases from J, the junction contained 5 bases not matched to a gene. The CDR3 runs to 16 residues. Germline CDR1 reads SGHRS; CDR2 reads YFSETQ.

This chain uses TRBV13 with TRBJ2-3, with 14 bases identical to TRBD2. V shed 2 bases, J shed 4 bases, and the junction held 20 bases outside the gene matches. In germline, CDR1 is PRHDT, CDR2 FYEKMQ (reference sequence). This CDR3 comprises 22 residues. The chain's CDR3 is CASSLFRSTSGGAGGSADTQYF. For the CDR3, the DNA is TGTGCCAGCAGCTTATTCCGCTCGACTAGCGGGGGGGCCGGGGGCTCTGCAGATACGCAGTATTTT.

CDR3 nucleotide sequence: TGTGCCAGTAGTATACATTGGGGACAGGGCGCTCAGCCCCAGCATTTT. Its protein is CASSIHWGQGAQPQHF. The chain is built from TRBV19 and TRBJ1-5; 9 bases match TRBD1. The germline gives CDR1 LNHDA, CDR2 SQIVND (reference sequence). Trimming took 2 bases from V and 6 from J; bases not matched to a gene: 8. CDR3 length: 16 amino acids. The complete variable domain, with remaining parts taken from reference TRBV19 and TRBJ1-5, reads DGGITQSPKYLFRKEGQNVTLSCEQNLNHDAMYWYRQDPGQGLRLIYYSQIVNDFQKGDIAEGYSVSREKKESFPLTVTSAQKNPTAFYLCASSIHWGQGAQPQHFGDGTRLSIL.

The gene calls are TRBV9 and TRBJ2-3; 7 bases are a match to TRBD1. The J segment lost 0 bases and the V segment lost 2 bases, leaving 3 bases of the junction unmatched. The CDR3 covers 15 residues. Looked up from germline, CDR1 is SGDLS and CDR2 is YYNGEE. The CDR3 protein is CASSVRTGSTDTQYF. The CDR3, as DNA: TGTGCCAGCAGCGTGCGGACAGGTAGCACAGATACGCAGTATTTT.

The V gene is TRBV7-3, the J gene TRBJ2-3; 9 positions match TRBD2. The length of the CDR3 is 16 residues. V shed 3 bases, J shed 1 base, and the junction held 5 bases outside the gene matches. Per the germline V gene, CDR1 is SGHTA and CDR2 is FQGTGA. CDR3 nucleotides: TGTGCCAGCAGCTTCAGGATAGCGGGGGGCACAGATACGCAGTATTTT. Its protein is CASSFRIAGGTDTQYF.

The chain has TRBV5-8 and TRBJ1-1, with D possibly TRBD1 on 5 matching bases. The CDR3 extends over 18 amino acids. Germline V gene data show CDR1 as SGHTS and CDR2 as YDEGEE. The germline V and J ends were trimmed by 1 base and 0 bases, with 19 bases remaining between them. The chain's CDR3 is CASSLLTDLNLMNTEAFF. The CDR3 DNA reads as TGTGCCAGCAGCTTGTTGACAGATCTTAACCTTATGAACACTGAAGCTTTCTTT.

The CDR3 DNA reads TGTGCCAGCAGCCCCCGACAGGGGGCTTACTATGGCTACACCTTC. Protein sequence: CASSPRQGAYYGYTF. The J gene is TRBJ1-2, the V gene TRBV7-3, with 10 bases fitting TRBD1. The length of the CDR3 is 15 residues. The ends lost 5 bases at V and 3 bases at J; junction bases unmatched: 6. Germline-derived CDR1 and CDR2 are SGHTA and FQGTGA.

The chain links TRBV5-4 to TRBJ2-1; D possibly corresponds to TRBD2 (7 bases). The V end was cut by 4 bases, the J end by 4 bases, with 21 bases between. The CDR3 totals 17 residues. Germline V CDR1 and CDR2: SGHNT, YYREEE (reference sequence). The CDR3 here is CASSRPGGGGDYNEQFF. CDR3 bases: TGTGCCAGCAGCCGGCCGGGGGGCGGGGGAGATTACAATGAGCAGTTCTTC. The variable domain in full, with the rest retrieved from reference TRBV5-4 and TRBJ2-1, is ETGVTQSPTHLIKTRGQQVTLRCSSQSGHNTVSWYQQALGQGPQFIFQYYREEENGRGNFPPRFSGLQFPNYSSELNVNALELDDSALYLCASSRPGGGGDYNEQFFGPGTRLTVL.

This chain links TRBV6-5 with TRBJ2-2, with 11 positions matching TRBD2. From germline, CDR1 is MNHEY and CDR2 SVGAGI. Unmatched junction bases numbered 0, after V lost 5 bases and J lost 4 bases. This CDR3 has 14 amino acids. Here the CDR3 DNA reads TGTGCCAGCAGTCTAGCGGGGGGCACCGGGGAGCTGTTTTTT. Translating gives CASSLAGGTGELFF.